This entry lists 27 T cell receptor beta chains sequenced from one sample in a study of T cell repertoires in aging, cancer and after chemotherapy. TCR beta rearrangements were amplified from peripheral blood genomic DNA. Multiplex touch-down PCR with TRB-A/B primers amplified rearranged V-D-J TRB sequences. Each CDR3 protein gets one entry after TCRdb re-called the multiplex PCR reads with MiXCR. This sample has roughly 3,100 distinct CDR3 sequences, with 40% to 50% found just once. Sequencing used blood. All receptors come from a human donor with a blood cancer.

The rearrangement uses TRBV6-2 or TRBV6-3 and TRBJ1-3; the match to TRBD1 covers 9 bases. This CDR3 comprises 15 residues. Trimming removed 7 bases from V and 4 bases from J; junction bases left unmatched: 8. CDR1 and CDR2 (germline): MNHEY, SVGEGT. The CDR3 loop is CASILRTGVGNTIYF. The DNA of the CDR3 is TGTGCCAGCATTCTCCGGACAGGGGTCGGAAACACCATATATTTT.

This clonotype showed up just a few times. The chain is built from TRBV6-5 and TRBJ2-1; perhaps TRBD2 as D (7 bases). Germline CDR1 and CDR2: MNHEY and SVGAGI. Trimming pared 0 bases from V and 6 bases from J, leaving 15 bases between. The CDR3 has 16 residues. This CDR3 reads CASSYSGGRIGNEQFF. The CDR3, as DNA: TGTGCCAGCAGTTACTCGGGGGGGCGAATTGGCAATGAGCAGTTCTTC.

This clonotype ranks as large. The CDR3 loop is CSGVFLSTDTQYF. CDR3 in DNA: TGCAGCGGCGTGTTCCTTAGCACAGATACGCAGTATTTT. The V and J genes are TRBV29-1 and TRBJ2-3; no clear D gene. This CDR3 is built from 13 residues. In germline, CDR1 is SQVTM, CDR2 ANQGSEA. V was cut by 7 bases and J by 0 bases, with 11 bases left in between.

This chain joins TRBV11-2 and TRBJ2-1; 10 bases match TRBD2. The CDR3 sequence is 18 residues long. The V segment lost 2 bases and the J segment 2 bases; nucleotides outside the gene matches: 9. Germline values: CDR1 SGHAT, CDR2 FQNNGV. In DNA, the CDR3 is TGTGCCAGCAGCTTATTTCCCAGCGGGGGGGATACCTACAATGAGCAGTTCTTC. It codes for CASSLFPSGGDTYNEQFF.

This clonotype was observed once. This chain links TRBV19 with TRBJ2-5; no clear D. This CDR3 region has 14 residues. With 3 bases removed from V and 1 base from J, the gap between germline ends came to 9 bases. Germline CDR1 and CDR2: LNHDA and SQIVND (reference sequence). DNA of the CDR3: TGTGCCAGTAGTATGGCCAAAGCCCAAGAGACCCAGTACTTC. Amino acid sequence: CASSMAKAQETQYF.

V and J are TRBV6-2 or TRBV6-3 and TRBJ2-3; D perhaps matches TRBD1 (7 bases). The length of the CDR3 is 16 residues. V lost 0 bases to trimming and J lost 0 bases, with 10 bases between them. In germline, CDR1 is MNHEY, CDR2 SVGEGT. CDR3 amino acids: CASSYSAGQSTDTQYF. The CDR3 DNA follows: TGTGCCAGCAGTTACTCCGCGGGACAGAGCACAGATACGCAGTATTTT.

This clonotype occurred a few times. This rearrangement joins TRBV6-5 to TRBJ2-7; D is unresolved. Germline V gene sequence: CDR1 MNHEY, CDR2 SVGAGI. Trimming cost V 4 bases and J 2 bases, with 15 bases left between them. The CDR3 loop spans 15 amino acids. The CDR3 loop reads CASSFRTDTAYEQYF. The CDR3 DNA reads TGTGCCAGCAGTTTTCGGACCGACACGGCCTACGAGCAGTACTTC.

The CDR3 bases are TGCAGCGTGAACGTGGCGGGGGCTGGGGGAGCTTTCTTT. Translating it yields CSVNVAGAGGAFF. This sequence joins TRBV29-1 and TRBJ1-1, with D perhaps TRBD1 (6 bases). The CDR3 contains 13 residues. The ends were cut back, 6 bases at V and 10 bases at J, with 21 bases in the middle. CDR1 and CDR2 from the germline V gene are SQVTM and ANQGSEA.

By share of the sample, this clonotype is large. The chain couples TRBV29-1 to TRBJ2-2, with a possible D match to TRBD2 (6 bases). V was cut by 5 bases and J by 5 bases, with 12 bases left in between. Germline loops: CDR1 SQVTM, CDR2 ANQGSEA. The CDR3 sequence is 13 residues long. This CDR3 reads CSVNQGGTGELFF. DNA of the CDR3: TGCAGCGTTAATCAGGGAGGAACCGGGGAGCTGTTTTTT.

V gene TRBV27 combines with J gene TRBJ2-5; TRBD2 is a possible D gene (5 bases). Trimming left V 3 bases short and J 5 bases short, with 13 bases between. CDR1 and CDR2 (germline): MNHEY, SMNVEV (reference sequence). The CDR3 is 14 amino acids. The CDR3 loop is CASSLRLAGETQYF. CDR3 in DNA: TGTGCCAGCAGTTTGAGGCTAGCCGGGGAGACCCAGTACTTC.

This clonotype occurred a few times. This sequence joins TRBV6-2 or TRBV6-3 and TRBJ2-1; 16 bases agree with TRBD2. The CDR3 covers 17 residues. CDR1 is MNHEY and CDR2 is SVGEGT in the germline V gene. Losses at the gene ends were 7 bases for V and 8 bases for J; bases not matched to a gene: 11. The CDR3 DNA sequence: TGTGCCAGCATTCGCCCGGGACTAGCGGGAGGGCGATATGAGCAGTTCTTC. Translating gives CASIRPGLAGGRYEQFF.

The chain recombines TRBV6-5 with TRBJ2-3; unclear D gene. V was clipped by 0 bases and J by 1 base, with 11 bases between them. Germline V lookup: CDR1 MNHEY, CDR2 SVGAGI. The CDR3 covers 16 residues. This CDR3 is CASSYSRQRGTDTQYF. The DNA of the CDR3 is TGTGCCAGCAGTTACTCGCGGCAGAGAGGCACAGATACGCAGTATTTT.

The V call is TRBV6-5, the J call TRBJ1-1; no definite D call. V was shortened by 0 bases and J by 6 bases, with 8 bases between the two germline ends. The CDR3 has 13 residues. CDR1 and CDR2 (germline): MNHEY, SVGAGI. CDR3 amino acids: CASSYSKGPEAFF. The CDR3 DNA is TGTGCCAGCAGTTACTCGAAGGGTCCTGAAGCTTTCTTT.

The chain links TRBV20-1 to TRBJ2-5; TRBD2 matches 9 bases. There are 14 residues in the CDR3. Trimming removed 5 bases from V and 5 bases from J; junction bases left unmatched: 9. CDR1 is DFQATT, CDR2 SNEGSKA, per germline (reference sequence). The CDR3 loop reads CSAGGTSKGETQYF. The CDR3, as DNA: TGCAGTGCTGGGGGGACTAGCAAAGGGGAGACCCAGTACTTC.

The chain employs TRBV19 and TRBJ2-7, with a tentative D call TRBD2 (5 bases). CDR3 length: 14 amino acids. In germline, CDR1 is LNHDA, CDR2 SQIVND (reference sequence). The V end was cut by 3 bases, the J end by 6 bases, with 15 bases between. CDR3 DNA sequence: TGTGCCAGTAGTATTATGGCCCAAGAGGGCGAGCAGTACTTC. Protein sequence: CASSIMAQEGEQYF.

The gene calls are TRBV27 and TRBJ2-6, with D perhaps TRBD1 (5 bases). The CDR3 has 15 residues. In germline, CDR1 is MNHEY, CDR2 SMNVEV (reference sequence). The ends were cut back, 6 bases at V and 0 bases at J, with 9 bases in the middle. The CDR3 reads CASSRQYSGANVLTF. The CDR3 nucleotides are TGTGCCAGCAGCAGACAGTACTCTGGGGCCAACGTCCTGACTTTC.

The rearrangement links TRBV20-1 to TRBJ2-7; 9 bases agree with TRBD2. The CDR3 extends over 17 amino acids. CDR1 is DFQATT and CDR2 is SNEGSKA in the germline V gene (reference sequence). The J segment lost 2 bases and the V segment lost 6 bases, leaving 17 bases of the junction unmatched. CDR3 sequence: CSARGWLAGSPTYEQYF. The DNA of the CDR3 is TGCAGTGCCCGAGGGTGGCTAGCGGGATCCCCGACCTACGAGCAGTACTTC.

CDR3 nucleotide sequence: TGTGCCAGCAGACTCAGCCCGGGACAGTTTAGCTCCTACGAGCAGTACTTC. It is translated as CASRLSPGQFSSYEQYF. V is TRBV6-5 and J is TRBJ2-7; 7 bases match TRBD1. This CDR3 contains 17 residues. The trim removed 6 bases at V and 0 bases at J, leaving 14 bases unmatched. The germline gives CDR1 MNHEY, CDR2 SVGAGI.

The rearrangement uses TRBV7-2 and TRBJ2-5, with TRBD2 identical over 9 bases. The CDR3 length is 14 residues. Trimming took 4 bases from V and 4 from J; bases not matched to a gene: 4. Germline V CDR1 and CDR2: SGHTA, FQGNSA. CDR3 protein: CASSSLTSGETQYF. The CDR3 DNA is TGTGCCAGCAGCTCCTTGACTAGCGGAGAGACCCAGTACTTC.

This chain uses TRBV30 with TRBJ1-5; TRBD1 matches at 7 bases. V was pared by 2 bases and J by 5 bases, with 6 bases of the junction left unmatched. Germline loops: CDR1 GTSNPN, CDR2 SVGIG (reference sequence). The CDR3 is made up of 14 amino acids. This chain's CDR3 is CAWSKGQSYQPQHF. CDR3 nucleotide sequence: TGTGCCTGGAGTAAGGGACAGAGTTATCAGCCCCAGCATTTT.

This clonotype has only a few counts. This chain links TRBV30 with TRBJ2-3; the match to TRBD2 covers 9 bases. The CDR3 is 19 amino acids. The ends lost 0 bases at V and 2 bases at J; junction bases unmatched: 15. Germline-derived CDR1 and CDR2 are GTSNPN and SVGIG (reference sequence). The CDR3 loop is CAWSVLEAGGGLITDTQYF. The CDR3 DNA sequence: TGTGCCTGGAGTGTACTCGAAGCGGGGGGCGGTCTGATCACAGATACGCAGTATTTT.

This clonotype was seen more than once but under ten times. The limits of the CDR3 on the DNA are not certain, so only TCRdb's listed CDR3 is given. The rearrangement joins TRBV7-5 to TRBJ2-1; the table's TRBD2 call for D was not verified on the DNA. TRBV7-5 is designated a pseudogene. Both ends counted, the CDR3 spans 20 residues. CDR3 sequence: CISVSEAQDGSTHGVDEQFF.

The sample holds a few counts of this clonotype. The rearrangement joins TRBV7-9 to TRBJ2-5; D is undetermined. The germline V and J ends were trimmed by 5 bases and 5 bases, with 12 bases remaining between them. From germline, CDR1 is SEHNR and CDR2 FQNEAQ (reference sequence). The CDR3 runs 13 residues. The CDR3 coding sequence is TGTGCCAGCAGCCCATTAATCCGGGAGACCCAGTACTTC. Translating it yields CASSPLIRETQYF.

CDR3 residues: CASSLAGQGGYEQYF. CDR3 DNA sequence: TGTGCCAGCAGCTTAGCGGGACAGGGTGGCTACGAGCAGTACTTC. The chain employs TRBV7-9 and TRBJ2-7; 9 bases map to TRBD1. Looked up from germline, CDR1 is SEHNR and CDR2 is FQNEAQ (reference sequence). The CDR3 has 15 amino acids. The V segment lost 0 bases and the J segment 3 bases; nucleotides outside the gene matches: 3.

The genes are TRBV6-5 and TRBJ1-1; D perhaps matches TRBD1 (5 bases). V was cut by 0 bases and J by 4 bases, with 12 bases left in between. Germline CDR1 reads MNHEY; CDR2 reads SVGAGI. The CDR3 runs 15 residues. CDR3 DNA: TGTGCCAGCAGTTACTCGGGAGAAAGGGGCACTGAAGCTTTCTTT. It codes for CASSYSGERGTEAFF.

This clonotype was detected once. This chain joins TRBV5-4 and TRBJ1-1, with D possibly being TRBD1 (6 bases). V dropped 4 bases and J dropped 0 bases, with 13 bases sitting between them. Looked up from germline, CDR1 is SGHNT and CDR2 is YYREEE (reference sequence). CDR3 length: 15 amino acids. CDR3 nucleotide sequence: TGTGCCAGCAGCCCAAAAGGACAGCTGAACACTGAAGCTTTCTTT. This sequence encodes CASSPKGQLNTEAFF.

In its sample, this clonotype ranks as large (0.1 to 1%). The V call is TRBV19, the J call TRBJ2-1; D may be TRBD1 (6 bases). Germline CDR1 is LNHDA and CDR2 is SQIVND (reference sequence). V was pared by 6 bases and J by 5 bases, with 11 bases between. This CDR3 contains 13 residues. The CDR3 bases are TGTGCCAGTAGCTTGGGGGCTAACAATGAGCAGTTCTTC. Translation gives CASSLGANNEQFF. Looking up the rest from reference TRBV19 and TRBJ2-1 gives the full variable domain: DGGITQSPKYLFRKEGQNVTLSCEQNLNHDAMYWYRQDPGQGLRLIYYSQIVNDFQKGDIAEGYSVSREKKESFPLTVTSAQKNPTAFYLCASSLGANNEQFFGPGTRLTVL.